This TCR beta chain is from a study of blood T cell repertoires in COVID-19. Trimming at V came to 6 bases and at J to 7 bases, leaving 11 bases not matched to a gene. The CDR3 covers 14 residues. Germline-derived CDR1 and CDR2 are SNHLY and FYNNEI. This table comes from immunoSEQ multiplex PCR, and its TCRdb copy is limited to in-frame clones, with some not included. The repertoire holds 12,000 or so clones, with 71% as singletons. The sequenced material came from peripheral blood. This TCR was sampled from a man between 60 and 70 years old with COVID-19, enrolled during active disease. This chain uses TRBV2 with TRBJ1-2; the match to TRBD1 covers 7 bases. For the CDR3, the DNA is TGTGCCAGCAGCAGGACACAGGGGCGAAGTGGCTACACCTTC. This translates into CASSRTQGRSGYTF.